The rows below give T cell receptor beta chains drawn from one sample of a study of CD4+ T cells in melanoma. Sequenced by immunoSEQ multiplex PCR; TCRdb stores in-frame clones only, minus some. The data show some 12,000 clones, 67% seen once. Sequencing was done on a sample of cells from a culture (not recorded whether cultured in vitro). All receptors come from a human donor with melanoma. Both conserved end residues are part of each CDR3. D genes are given only for firm matches. Clone size is not always given. Where it is, it says once, few, many or a class for expanded clones.

- TRBJ1-6 - TRBV5-1 CASSLAGRPGPDSPLHF TGCGCCAGCAGCTTGGCCGGGAGGCCAGGCCCAGATTCACCCCTCCACTTT
- TRBJ2-1 - TRBV4-1 CASSQEGTRNEQFF TGCGCCAGCAGCCAAGAAGGGACACGCAATGAGCAGTTCTTC
- TRBJ1-4 - TRBV6-1 CASCEYGATNEKLFF TGTGCCAGTTGCGAGTACGGGGCAACTAATGAAAAACTGTTTTTT
TRBD2 TRBJ2-7 - TRBV6-1 CASSRAGAFSYEQYF TGTGCCAGCAGTCGAGCGGGGGCCTTCTCCTACGAGCAGTACTTC
- TRBJ1-5 - TRBV6-6 CASSPTGSSNQPQHF TGTGCCAGCAGTCCCACAGGGTCTAGCAATCAGCCCCAGCATTTT
- TRBJ1-5 - TRBV15 CATRAGRINQPQHF TGTGCCACCAGGGCCGGACGGATAAATCAGCCCCAGCATTTT
- TRBJ2-1 - TRBV7-2 CASSLVAAYNEQFF TGTGCCAGCAGCTTAGTGGCAGCTTACAATGAGCAGTTCTTC
- TRBJ1-3 few TRBV1 CTSSQDLDRPSGNTIYF TGCACCAGCAGCCAAGATCTAGACAGGCCCTCTGGAAACACCATATATTTT
- TRBJ2-5 - TRBV10-2 CASKSLGDQETQYF TGCGCCAGCAAGTCCTTGGGGGACCAAGAGACCCAGTACTTC
- TRBJ1-2 - TRBV7-9 CASSPLDGYTF TGTGCCAGCAGCCCCCTAGATGGCTACACCTTC
- TRBJ1-3 few TRBV5-1 CASSLVGVPGNTIYF TGCGCCAGCAGCTTGGTTGGCGTTCCTGGAAACACCATATATTTT
TRBD2 TRBJ2-3 - TRBV5-5 CASSPERGPLLRTDTQYF TGTGCCAGCAGCCCGGAGCGGGGGCCCTTACTACGCACAGATACGCAGTATTTT
- TRBJ2-3 few TRBV4-1 CASSQGRTDTQYF TGCGCCAGCAGCCAAGGCCGTACAGATACGCAGTATTTT
- TRBJ2-7 - TRBV2 CASFTRGRSYEQYF TGTGCCAGCTTTACACGGGGAAGGTCCTACGAGCAGTACTTC
- TRBJ1-6 - TRBV30 CAWKMWGNSPLHF TGTGCCTGGAAGATGTGGGGTAATTCACCCCTCCACTTT
TRBD1 TRBJ1-1 - TRBV6-5 CASSYSTTGWDTEAFF TGTGCCAGCAGTTACTCGACGACAGGGTGGGACACTGAAGCTTTCTTT
- TRBJ1-5 - TRBV7-3 CASSLTVNQPQHF TGTGCCAGCAGCTTGACAGTCAATCAGCCCCAGCATTTT
- TRBJ1-2 few TRBV18 CASSPLQGSGYTF TGTGCCAGCTCACCACTACAGGGCTCTGGCTACACCTTC
TRBD1 TRBJ1-1 - TRBV19 CASSIRSTGTALAFF TGTGCCAGTAGTATACGATCCACCGGGACAGCCCTAGCTTTCTTT
- TRBJ2-1 - TRBV7-9 CASSFSGGTDEQFF TGTGCCAGCAGCTTCTCCGGGGGTACGGATGAGCAGTTCTTC
TRBD1 TRBJ1-2 - TRBV29-1 CSGGQGHGYTF TGCAGCGGTGGACAGGGGCATGGCTACACCTTC
- TRBJ1-4 once TRBV6-5 CASSYGQTREKLFF TGTGCCAGCAGTTATGGACAGACTAGGGAAAAACTGTTTTTT
TRBD1 TRBJ2-5 - TRBV7-9 CASSPTGKETQYF TGTGCCAGCAGCCCGACAGGGAAAGAGACCCAGTACTTC
- TRBJ1-2 - TRBV11-2 CASSSGGGTYGYTF TGTGCCAGCAGCTCCGGGGGGGGAACCTATGGCTACACCTTC
- TRBJ2-2 - TRBV5-5 CASSLSVVGYNTGELFF TGTGCCAGCAGCTTAAGCGTAGTAGGTTATAACACCGGGGAGCTGTTTTTT
TRBD1 TRBJ1-2 - TRBV4-1 CASSHHLLLPGQGKTNYGYTF TGCGCCAGCAGCCACCACTTATTATTACCGGGACAGGGGAAAACTAACTATGGCTACACCTTC
- TRBJ1-6 - TRBV7-8 CASSLAQNSPLHF TGTGCCAGCAGCTTAGCCCAGAATTCACCCCTCCACTTT
- TRBJ1-5 - TRBV6-6 CASRSGQPQHF TGTGCCAGCAGGTCCGGACAACCCCAGCATTTT